The T cell receptor (beta chain) described here comes from a study of T cell repertoires in cytomegalovirus infection. Study-wide findings and caveats: Totalled public TCR beta family frequency picked out people who carried CMV plus the relevant HLA.

TCRdb redid the calling of the reads with MiXCR, one entry per CDR3 protein. The table records some 600,000 distinct CDR3 sequences, 20% to 30% of them present only once. V lost 3 bases and J 2 bases, leaving 11 bases between the germline ends. The CDR3 is made up of 16 amino acids. This clonotype has ten or more counts. As yet, its antigen is unknown. This sequence originates from a human donor in good health (CMV status not recorded). Some clones in this sample may be carry-over from other donors' samples. The V call is TRBV12-3 or TRBV12-4, the J call TRBJ1-6; D call uncertain. The sequenced sample was CD8+ T cells from PBMCs. CDR3 nucleotide sequence: TGTGCCAGCAGTTTCGAGGGTGGCACCTATAATTCACCCCTCCACTTT. Amino acid sequence: CASSFEGGTYNSPLHF.